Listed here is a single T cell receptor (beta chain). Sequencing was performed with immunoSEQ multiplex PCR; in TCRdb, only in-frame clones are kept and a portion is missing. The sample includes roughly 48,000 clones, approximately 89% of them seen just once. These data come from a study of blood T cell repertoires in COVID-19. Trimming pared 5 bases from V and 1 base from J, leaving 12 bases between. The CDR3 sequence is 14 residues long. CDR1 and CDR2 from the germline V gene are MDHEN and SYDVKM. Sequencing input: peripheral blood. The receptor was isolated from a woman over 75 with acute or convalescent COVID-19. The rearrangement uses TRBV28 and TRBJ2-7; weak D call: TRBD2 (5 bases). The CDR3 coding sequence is TGTGCCAGCAGTCGGTACGGGGTTTCCTACGAGCAGTACGTC. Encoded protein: CASSRYGVSYEQYV.